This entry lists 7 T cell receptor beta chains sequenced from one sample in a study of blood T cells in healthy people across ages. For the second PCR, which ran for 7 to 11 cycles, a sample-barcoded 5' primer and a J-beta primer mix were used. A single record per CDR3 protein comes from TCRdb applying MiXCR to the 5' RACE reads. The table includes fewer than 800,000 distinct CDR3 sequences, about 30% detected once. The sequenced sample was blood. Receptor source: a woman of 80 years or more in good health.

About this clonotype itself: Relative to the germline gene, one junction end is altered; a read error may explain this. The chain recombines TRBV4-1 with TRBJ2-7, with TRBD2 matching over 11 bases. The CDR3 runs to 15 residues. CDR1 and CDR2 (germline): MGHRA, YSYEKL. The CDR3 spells CASSPLAGGYYERYF. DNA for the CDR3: TGCGCCAGCAGCCCATTAGCGGGAGGGTACTACGAGCGGTACTTC.

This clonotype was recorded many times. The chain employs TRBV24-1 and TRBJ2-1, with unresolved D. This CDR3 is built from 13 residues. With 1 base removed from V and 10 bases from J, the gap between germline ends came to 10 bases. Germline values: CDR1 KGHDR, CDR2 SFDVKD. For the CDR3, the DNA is TGTGCCACCAGTGATTTCGAGAGTAGGGAGCAGTTCTTC. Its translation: CATSDFESREQFF.

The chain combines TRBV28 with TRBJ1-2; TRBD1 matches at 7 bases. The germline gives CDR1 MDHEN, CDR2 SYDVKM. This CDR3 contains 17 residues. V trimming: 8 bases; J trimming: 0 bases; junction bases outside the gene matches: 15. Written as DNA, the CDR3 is TGTGCCAGCGGACAGGCGTCCGCTCTGTTAGCTAACTATGGCTACACCTTC. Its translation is CASGQASALLANYGYTF.

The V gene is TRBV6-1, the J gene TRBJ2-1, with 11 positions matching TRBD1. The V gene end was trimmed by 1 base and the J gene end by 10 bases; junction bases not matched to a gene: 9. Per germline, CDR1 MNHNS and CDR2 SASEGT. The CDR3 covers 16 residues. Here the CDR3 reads CASSEVLGTGGYEQFF. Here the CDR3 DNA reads TGTGCCAGCAGTGAAGTCCTAGGGACAGGGGGTTACGAGCAGTTCTTC.

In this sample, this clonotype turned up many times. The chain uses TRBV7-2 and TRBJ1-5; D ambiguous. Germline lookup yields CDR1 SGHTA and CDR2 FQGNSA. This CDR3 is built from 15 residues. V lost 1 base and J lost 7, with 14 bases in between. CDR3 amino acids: CASSLGGNPGQPQHF. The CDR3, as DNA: TGTGCCAGCAGCTTAGGAGGGAACCCCGGGCAGCCCCAGCATTTT.

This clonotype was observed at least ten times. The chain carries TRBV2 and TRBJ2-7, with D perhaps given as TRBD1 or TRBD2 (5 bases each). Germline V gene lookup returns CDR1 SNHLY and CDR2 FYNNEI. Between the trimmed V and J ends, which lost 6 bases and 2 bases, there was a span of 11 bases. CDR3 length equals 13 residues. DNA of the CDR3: TGTGCCAGCAGGCCGGGGACGACCTACGAGCAGTACTTC. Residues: CASRPGTTYEQYF.

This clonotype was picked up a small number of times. The CDR3, as DNA: TGTGCCAGCAGCGTTTGGAGTGGAGGCTCCTACAATGAGCAGTTCTTC. This translates into CASSVWSGGSYNEQFF. The rearrangement joins TRBV9 to TRBJ2-1, with D possibly being TRBD2 (5 bases). Trimming pared 2 bases from V and 0 bases from J, leaving 12 bases between. CDR1 and CDR2 from the germline V gene are SGDLS and YYNGEE. There are 16 residues in the CDR3.